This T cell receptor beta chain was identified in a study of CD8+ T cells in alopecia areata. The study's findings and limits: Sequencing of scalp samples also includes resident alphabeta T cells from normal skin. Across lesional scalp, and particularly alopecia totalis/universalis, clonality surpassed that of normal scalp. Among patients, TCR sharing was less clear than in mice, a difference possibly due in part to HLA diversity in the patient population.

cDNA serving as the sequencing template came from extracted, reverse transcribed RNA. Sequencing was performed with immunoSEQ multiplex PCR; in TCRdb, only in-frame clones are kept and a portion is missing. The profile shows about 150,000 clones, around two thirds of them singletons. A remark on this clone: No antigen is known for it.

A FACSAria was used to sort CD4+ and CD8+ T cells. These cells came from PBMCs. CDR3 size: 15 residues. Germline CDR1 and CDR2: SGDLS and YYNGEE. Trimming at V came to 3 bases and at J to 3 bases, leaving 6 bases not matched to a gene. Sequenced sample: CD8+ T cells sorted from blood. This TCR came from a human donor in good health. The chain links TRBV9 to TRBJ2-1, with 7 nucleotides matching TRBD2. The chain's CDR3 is CASSASGTNYNEQFF. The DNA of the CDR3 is TGTGCCAGCAGCGCGTCCGGGACTAACTACAATGAGCAGTTCTTC.